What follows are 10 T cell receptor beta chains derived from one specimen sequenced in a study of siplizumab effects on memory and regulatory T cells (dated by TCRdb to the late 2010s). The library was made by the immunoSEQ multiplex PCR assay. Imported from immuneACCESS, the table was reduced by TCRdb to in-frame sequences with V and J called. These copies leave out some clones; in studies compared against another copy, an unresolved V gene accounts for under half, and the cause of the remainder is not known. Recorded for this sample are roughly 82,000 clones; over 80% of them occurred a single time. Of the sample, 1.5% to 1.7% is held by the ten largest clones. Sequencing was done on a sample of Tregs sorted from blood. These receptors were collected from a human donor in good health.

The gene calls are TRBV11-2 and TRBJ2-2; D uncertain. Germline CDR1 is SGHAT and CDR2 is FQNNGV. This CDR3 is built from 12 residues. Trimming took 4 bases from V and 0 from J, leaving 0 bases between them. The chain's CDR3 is CASSSNTGELFF. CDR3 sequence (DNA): TGTGCCAGCAGCTCGAACACCGGGGAGCTGTTTTTT.

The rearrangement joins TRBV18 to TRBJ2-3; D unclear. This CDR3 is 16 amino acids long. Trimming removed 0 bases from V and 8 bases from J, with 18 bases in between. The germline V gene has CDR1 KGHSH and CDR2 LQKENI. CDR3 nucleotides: TGTGCCAGCTCACCACCGAATCATCAGCAGACCAGTACGCAGTATTTT. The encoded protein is CASSPPNHQQTSTQYF.

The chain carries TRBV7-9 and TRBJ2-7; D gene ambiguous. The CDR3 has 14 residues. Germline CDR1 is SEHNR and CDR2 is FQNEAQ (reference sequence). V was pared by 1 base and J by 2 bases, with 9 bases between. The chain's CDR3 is CASSLDFLAYEQYF. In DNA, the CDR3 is TGTGCCAGCAGCTTAGATTTTCTAGCCTACGAGCAGTACTTC.

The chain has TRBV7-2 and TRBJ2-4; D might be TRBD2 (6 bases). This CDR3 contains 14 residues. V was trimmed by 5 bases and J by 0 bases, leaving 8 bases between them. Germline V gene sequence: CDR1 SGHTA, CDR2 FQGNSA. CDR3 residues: CASSTGLAKNIQYF. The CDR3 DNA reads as TGTGCCAGCAGCACGGGACTAGCCAAAAACATTCAGTACTTC.

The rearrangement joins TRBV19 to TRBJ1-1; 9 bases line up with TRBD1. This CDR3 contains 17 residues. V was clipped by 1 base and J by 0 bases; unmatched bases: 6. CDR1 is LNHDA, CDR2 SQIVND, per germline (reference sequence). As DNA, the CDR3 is TGTGCCAGTAGTATAGGACCGGGACAGGGTTTGAACACTGAAGCTTTCTTT. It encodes CASSIGPGQGLNTEAFF. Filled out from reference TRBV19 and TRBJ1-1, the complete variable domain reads DGGITQSPKYLFRKEGQNVTLSCEQNLNHDAMYWYRQDPGQGLRLIYYSQIVNDFQKGDIAEGYSVSREKKESFPLTVTSAQKNPTAFYLCASSIGPGQGLNTEAFFGQGTRLTVV.

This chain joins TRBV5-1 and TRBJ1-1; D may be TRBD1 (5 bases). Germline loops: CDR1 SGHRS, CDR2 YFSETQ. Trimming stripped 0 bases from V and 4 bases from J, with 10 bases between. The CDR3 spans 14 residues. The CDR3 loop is CASSLVTGGTEAFF. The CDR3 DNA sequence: TGCGCCAGCAGCTTGGTCACGGGGGGCACTGAAGCTTTCTTT.

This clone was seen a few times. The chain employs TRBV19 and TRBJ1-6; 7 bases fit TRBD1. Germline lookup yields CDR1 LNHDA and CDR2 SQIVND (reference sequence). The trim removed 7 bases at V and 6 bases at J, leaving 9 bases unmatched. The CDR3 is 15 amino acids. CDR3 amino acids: CASTETGRGNSPLHF. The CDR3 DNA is TGTGCCAGTACCGAGACAGGGAGGGGTAATTCACCCCTCCACTTT.

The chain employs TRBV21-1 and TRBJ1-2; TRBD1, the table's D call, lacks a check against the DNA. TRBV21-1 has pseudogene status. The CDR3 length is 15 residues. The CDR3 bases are TGTGCCAGCAAACGCAAGGCAGGGGGCTGCTATGGCTACACCTTC. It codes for CASKRKAGGCYGYTF.

CDR3 nucleotides: TGTGCCTTAGAGGGGGCCGCAACTAATGAAAAACTGTTTTTT. This codes for CALEGAATNEKLFF. The chain employs TRBV25-1 and TRBJ1-4, with 7 bases fitting TRBD1. There are 14 residues in the CDR3. V shed 11 bases, J shed 0 bases, and the junction held 6 bases outside the gene matches. The germline CDR1 and CDR2 sequences are MGHDK and SYGVNS.

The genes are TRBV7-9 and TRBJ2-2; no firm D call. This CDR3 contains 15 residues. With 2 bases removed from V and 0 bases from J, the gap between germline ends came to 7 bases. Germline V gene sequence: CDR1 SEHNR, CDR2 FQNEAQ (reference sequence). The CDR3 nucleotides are TGTGCCAGCAGCTTAACCCCGTCGAACACCGGGGAGCTGTTTTTT. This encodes CASSLTPSNTGELFF. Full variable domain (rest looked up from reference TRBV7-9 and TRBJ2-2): DTGVSQNPRHKITKRGQNVTFRCDPISEHNRLYWYRQTLGQGPEFLTYFQNEAQLEKSRLLSDRFSAERPKGSFSTLEIQRTEQGDSAMYLCASSLTPSNTGELFFGEGSRLTVL.